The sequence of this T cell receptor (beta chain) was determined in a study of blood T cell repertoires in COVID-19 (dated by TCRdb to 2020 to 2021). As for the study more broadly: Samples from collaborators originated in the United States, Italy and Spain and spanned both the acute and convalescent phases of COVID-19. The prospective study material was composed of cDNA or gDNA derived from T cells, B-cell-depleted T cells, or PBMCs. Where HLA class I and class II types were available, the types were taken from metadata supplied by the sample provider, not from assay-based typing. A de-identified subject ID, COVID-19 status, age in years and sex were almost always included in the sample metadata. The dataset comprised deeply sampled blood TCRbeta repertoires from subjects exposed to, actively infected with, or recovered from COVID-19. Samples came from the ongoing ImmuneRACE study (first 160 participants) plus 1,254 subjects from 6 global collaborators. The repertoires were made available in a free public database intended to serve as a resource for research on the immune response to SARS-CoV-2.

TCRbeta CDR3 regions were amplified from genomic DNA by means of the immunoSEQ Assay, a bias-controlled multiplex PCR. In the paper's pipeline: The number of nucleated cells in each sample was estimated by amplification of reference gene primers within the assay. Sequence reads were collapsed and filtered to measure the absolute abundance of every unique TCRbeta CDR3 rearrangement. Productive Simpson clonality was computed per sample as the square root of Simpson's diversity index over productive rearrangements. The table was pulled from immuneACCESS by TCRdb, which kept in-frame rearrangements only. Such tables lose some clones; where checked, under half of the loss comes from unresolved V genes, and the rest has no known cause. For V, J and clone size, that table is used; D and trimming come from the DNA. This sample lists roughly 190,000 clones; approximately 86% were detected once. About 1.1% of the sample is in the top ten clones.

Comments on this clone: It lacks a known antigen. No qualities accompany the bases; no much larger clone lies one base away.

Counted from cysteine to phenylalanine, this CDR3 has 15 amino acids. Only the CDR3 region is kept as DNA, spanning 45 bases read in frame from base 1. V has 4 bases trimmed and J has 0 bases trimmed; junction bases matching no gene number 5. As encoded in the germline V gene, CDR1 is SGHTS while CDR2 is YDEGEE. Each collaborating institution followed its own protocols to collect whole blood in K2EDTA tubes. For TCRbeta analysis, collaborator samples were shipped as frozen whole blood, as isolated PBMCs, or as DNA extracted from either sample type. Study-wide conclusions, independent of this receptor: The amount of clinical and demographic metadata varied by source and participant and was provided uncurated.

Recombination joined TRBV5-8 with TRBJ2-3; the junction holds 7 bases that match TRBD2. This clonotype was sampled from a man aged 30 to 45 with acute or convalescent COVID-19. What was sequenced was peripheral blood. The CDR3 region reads CASSPPRGSTDTQYF. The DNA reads TGTGCCAGCAGCCCCCCGCGGGGGAGCACAGATACGCAGTATTTT.